The clone carrying this TCR beta chain was seen only once. This CDR3 comprises 15 residues. The germline CDR1 and CDR2 sequences are SGHAT and FQNNGV. J was trimmed by 5 bases and V by 3 bases; bases with no gene match: 4. This record comes from a study of T-cell memory formation after mild COVID-19. In TCRdb, the 5' RACE reads were re-called with MiXCR into one record per CDR3 protein. The sample yields approximately 190,000 distinct CDR3 sequences, about 18% seen once. The chain has TRBV11-2 and TRBJ2-3; 11 positions agree with TRBD1. Sequencing input: PBMCs or a T cell subset sorted from them (not recorded which). The clonotype comes from an adult woman who had mild COVID-19 (a few samples of this study predate the infection). Cell type and time point are not known. CDR3 DNA sequence: TGTGCCAGCAGCTTCGGACAGGGGGCTATAGATACGCAGTATTTT. Its protein is CASSFGQGAIDTQYF.